This T cell receptor (beta chain) came from a study of OX40 agonist ivuxolimab in advanced cancers. Germline CDR1 MGHRA, CDR2 YSYEKL. CDR3 length: 15 amino acids. After removal of 4 bases from V and 4 bases from J, the junction contained 7 bases not matched to a gene. Study observations and caveats: In CD8+ T cells, expanded clones were on average more numerous than in CD4+.

Sequencing was performed with immunoSEQ multiplex PCR; in TCRdb, only in-frame clones are kept and a portion is missing. The table includes some 64,000 clones, approximately 90% detected once. Worth noting for this clone: Its antigen is still unknown.

The sample consisted of CD4+ or CD8+ T cells sorted from blood, taken in a trial of the OX40 agonist ivuxolimab. The receptor comes from an adult with an advanced solid tumor such as melanoma, head and neck, liver or kidney cancer. This sequence joins TRBV4-1 and TRBJ1-5, with 7 bases that match TRBD1. The CDR3 loop is CASSRDWTGNQPQHF. The CDR3, as DNA: TGCGCCAGCAGCCGGGACTGGACAGGAAATCAGCCCCAGCATTTT.